This T cell receptor (beta chain) was sequenced in a study of T cell responses to AZD1222 COVID-19 vaccine. This clone was counted a few times. Sequencing used immunoSEQ multiplex PCR; TCRdb keeps in-frame clones, though not all of them. The data show more than 100,000 clones, about 85% seen once. CDR1 and CDR2 (germline): LNHDA, SQIVND (reference sequence). CDR3 size: 15 residues. Trimming removed 4 bases at V and 8 bases at J, with 20 bases between. V is TRBV19 and J is TRBJ1-2; D remains ambiguous. Sequencing used peripheral blood, obtained on day 0 of AZD1222 vaccination. The receptor was isolated from an adult in good health. The CDR3 sequence is CASSTFGRERLGYTF. The DNA of the CDR3 is TGTGCCAGTAGTACCTTCGGACGCGAGCGGCTCGGCTACACCTTC.